This T cell receptor beta chain was found in a study of graft-versus-host responses after intestinal transplantation. About the research overall: Anti-thymocyte globulin was used for induction in all recipients, who then took tacrolimus and steroids for around 3 years. General observations from the study: Within allografts, high graft-versus-host to host-versus-graft clonal ratios were seen among patients with graft-donor T cell macrochimerism. Peak circulating GvH clone levels were associated with early post-transplant HvG declines. Present in recipient marrow, GvH clones included some that appeared first in ileum or blood.

Comment on this clone: What it recognizes is unknown.

Method: immunoSEQ multiplex PCR; TCRdb's copy keeps in-frame clones and lacks some. The data show approximately 120,000 clones, with around 94% seen just once and roughly 0.16% held by the top ten. The CDR3 runs 15 residues. Unmatched junction bases numbered 7, after V lost 6 bases and J lost 2 bases. Germline V gene sequence: CDR1 SNHLY, CDR2 FYNNEI. The genes are TRBV2 and TRBJ1-5; TRBD1 matches at 7 bases. The starting material was unstimulated CD4+ T cells sorted from spleen or lymph node cells, obtained before intestinal transplant. This clonotype was sampled from a human donor who received an intestinal transplant. CDR3 sequence: CASRMDRNRNQPQHF. CDR3 bases: TGTGCCAGCAGGATGGACAGGAATCGCAATCAGCCCCAGCATTTT.